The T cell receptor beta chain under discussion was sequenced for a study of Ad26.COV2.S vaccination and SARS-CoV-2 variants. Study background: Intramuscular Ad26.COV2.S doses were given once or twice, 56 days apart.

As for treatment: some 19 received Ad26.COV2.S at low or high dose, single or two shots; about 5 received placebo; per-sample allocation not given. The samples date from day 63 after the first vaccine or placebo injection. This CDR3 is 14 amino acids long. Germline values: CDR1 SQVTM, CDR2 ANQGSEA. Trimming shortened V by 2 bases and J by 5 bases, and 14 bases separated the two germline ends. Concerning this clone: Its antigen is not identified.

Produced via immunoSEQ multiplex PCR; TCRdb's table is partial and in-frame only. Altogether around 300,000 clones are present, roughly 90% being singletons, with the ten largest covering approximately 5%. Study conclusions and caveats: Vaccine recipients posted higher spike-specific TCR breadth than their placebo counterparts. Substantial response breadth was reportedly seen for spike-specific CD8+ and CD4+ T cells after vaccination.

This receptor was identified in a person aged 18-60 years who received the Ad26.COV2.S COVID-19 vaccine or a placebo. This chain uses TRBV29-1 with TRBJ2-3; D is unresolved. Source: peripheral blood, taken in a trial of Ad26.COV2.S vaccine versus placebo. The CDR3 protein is CSVESQHSVDTQYF. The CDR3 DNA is TGCAGCGTTGAATCACAGCACTCGGTAGATACGCAGTATTTT.